This T cell receptor beta chain was retrieved from a study of T-cell memory formation after mild COVID-19. For this clonotype: Because the CDR3 is missing its conserved closing phenylalanine or tryptophan, this is likely a read error.

TCRdb re-called the 5' RACE reads with MiXCR, one entry per CDR3 protein. The sample records about 350,000 distinct CDR3 sequences, roughly 13% being singletons. Germline lookup yields CDR1 MNHEY and CDR2 SMNVEV (reference sequence). Trimming shortened V by 9 bases and J by 7 bases, and 7 bases separated the two germline ends. This CDR3 has 10 amino acids. The chain has TRBV27 and TRBJ2-1; D is perhaps TRBD2 (5 bases). This clonotype originated in a man aged 18 to 30 who had mild COVID-19 (a few samples of this study predate the infection). Cell type and time point are not known. The sample consisted of PBMCs or a T cell subset sorted from them (not recorded which). The CDR3, as DNA: TGTGCCAGTCGGAGGAATGAGCAGTTCGTC. Translating it yields CASRRNEQFV.